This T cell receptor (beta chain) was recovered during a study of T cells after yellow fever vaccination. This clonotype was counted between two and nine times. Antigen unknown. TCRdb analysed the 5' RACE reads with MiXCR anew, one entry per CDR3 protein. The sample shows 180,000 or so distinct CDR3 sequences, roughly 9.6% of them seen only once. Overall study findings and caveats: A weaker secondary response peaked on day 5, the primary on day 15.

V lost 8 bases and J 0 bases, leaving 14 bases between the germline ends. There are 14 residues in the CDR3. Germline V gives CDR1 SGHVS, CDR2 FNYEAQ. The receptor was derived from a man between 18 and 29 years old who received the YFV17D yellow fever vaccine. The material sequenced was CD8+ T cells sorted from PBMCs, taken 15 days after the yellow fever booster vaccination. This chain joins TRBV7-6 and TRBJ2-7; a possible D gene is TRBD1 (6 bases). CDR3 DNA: TGTGCCAGCCAGGATGGGGACAACTCCTACGAGCAGTACTTC. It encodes CASQDGDNSYEQYF.